The clone carrying this TCR beta chain turned up a few times. This entry comes from a study of T cells after yellow fever vaccination. TCRdb fed the 5' RACE reads into MiXCR, producing one record per CDR3 protein. The sample contains 300,000 to 400,000 distinct CDR3 sequences, around 10% of which appear only once. The V gene lost 5 bases and the J gene lost 8 bases, with 12 bases spanning the gap. Germline CDR1 LGHNA, CDR2 YSLEER. The CDR3 sequence is 12 residues long. Sequenced material: CD4+ T cells sorted from PBMCs, taken 45 days after the yellow fever booster vaccination. The J gene is TRBJ1-2, the V gene TRBV4-3, with a possible D match to TRBD1 (5 bases). This receptor was obtained from a man aged 18-30 years who received the YFV17D yellow fever vaccine. This chain's CDR3 is CASSGFGGGYTF. The CDR3 DNA reads TGCGCCAGCAGCGGTTTCGGGGGAGGCTACACCTTC.